Here is one T cell receptor beta chain with its context. Germline values: CDR1 MNHEY, CDR2 SMNVEV (reference sequence). V was pared by 6 bases and J by 5 bases, with 13 bases between. CDR3 size: 13 residues. The entry originates in a study of blood T cell repertoires in COVID-19. Study-wide background: Sites in the United States, Italy and Spain provided acute and convalescent COVID-19 samples. The cDNA or gDNA used as material had been derived from T cells, B-cell-depleted T cells, or PBMCs.

As processed by the authors: By means of reference gene primer amplification, nucleated cell counts were estimated. Assay used: immunoSEQ multiplex PCR; TCRdb lists only in-frame clones, some missing. V and J calls and clone size come straight from that table; D and trimming were deduced from the DNA. The sample lists some 200,000 clones, 70% to 90% occurring once. The chain is built from TRBV27 and TRBJ1-1; no clear D gene. The sequenced material came from peripheral blood. The clonotype originates from a man aged 50-60 years who had recovered from COVID-19. CDR3 sequence (DNA): TGTGCCAGCAGACCAGCGGGGAGGACTGAAGCTTTCTTT. The encoded protein is CASRPAGRTEAFF.